Below, one T cell receptor (beta chain) is given with its context. Antigen: not known. V lost 7 bases to trimming and J lost 0 bases, with 16 bases between them. The germline V gene has CDR1 MNHNY and CDR2 SVGAGI (reference sequence). This CDR3 has 15 residues. Only in-frame clones appear in the TCRdb table, and some are missing; sequencing was by immunoSEQ multiplex PCR. The table lists 150,000 to 160,000 clones, approximately 86% of them singletons. This specimen belongs to a study of T cell responses to AZD1222 COVID-19 vaccine. Study results and limitations: Of the AZD1222 recipients, only six or seven were seropositive at baseline. Regions 160-218 and 743-854 dominated among vaccine-associated CD4 TCRs spanning spike. In all cases, repertoires were sampled only after the peak T cell response. There were mostly white British donors and more females than males, and clonal diversity was possibly underestimated.

The TCR comes from an adult who had recovered from COVID-19. The chain joins TRBV6-6 to TRBJ2-7; D might be TRBD2 (6 bases). The source was peripheral blood, collected after recovery from COVID-19. Here the CDR3 DNA reads TGTGCCAGCACCGAAACGAGCGGGTACTCCTACGAGCAGTACTTC. Translation gives CASTETSGYSYEQYF.